These 29 T cell receptor beta chains originate from one sample sequenced in a study of blood T cell repertoires in COVID-19. Profiled with immunoSEQ multiplex PCR; TCRdb holds only in-frame clones, not every one. Here the sample spans 200,000 to 250,000 clones, roughly 82% being singletons. Input material: PBMCs or T cells enriched from blood (not recorded which). The receptors here all came from a woman aged 45-59 years who had recovered from COVID-19.

The chain recombines TRBV27 with TRBJ2-1; TRBD1 might be the D (6 bases). This CDR3 region has 16 residues. Looked up from germline, CDR1 is MNHEY and CDR2 is SMNVEV (reference sequence). Deletions cut 5 bases from V and 4 bases from J, with 18 bases between. DNA for the CDR3: TGTGCCAGCAGTCCACCCACAGGGATTCGGTACAATGAGCAGTTCTTC. It specifies CASSPPTGIRYNEQFF.

This clone was recorded once. The chain couples TRBV6-5 to TRBJ2-7; 9 bases map to TRBD1. The germline CDR1 and CDR2 sequences are MNHEY and SVGAGI. This CDR3 comprises 15 residues. The trim removed 6 bases at V and 3 bases at J, leaving 9 bases unmatched. CDR3 protein: CASRSAGTGFYEQYF. Written as DNA, the CDR3 is TGTGCCAGCAGGTCCGCCGGGACAGGGTTCTACGAGCAGTACTTC.

V is TRBV3-1 (or the pseudogene TRBV3-2) and J is TRBJ2-2; TRBD2 matches 10 bases. The ends lost 8 bases at V and 5 bases at J; junction bases unmatched: 8. Germline-derived CDR1 and CDR2 are LGHDT and YNNKEL (reference sequence). This CDR3 contains 15 residues. The CDR3 bases are TGTGCCAGCCGCCCCGCTAGCGGGGGAACCGGGGAGCTGTTTTTT. Translated: CASRPASGGTGELFF.

The chain joins TRBV30 to TRBJ2-2; D ambiguous. Germline lookup yields CDR1 GTSNPN and CDR2 SVGIG (reference sequence). Trimming stripped 8 bases from V and 1 base from J, with 17 bases between. The CDR3 is 15 residues long. The CDR3 DNA reads TGTGCCGTGGTGGTTCGAGGCAGGAACACCGGGGAGCTGTTTTTT. It specifies CAVVVRGRNTGELFF.

V and J are TRBV2 and TRBJ2-2; no reliable D call. The ends were cut back, 6 bases at V and 6 bases at J, with 5 bases in the middle. Germline CDR1 reads SNHLY; CDR2 reads FYNNEI. The CDR3 covers 11 residues. The CDR3: CASRGPGELFF. The CDR3 DNA reads TGTGCCAGCAGGGGCCCCGGGGAGCTGTTTTTT. The whole variable domain, remainder taken from reference TRBV2 and TRBJ2-2, is EPEVTQTPSHQVTQMGQEVILRCVPISNHLYFYWYRQILGQKVEFLVSFYNNEISEKSEIFDDQFSVERPDGSNFTLKIRSTKLEDSAMYFCASRGPGELFFGEGSRLTVL.

The CDR3 DNA is TGCGCCAGCAGCTTTGGGGACAGGGATGTGACCCAGTACTTC. Amino acids: CASSFGDRDVTQYF. V is TRBV5-1 and J is TRBJ2-5; 9 nucleotides agree with TRBD1. CDR3 size: 14 residues. Germline V CDR1 and CDR2: SGHRS, YFSETQ. Trimming took 2 bases from V and 7 from J; bases not matched to a gene: 6. Filled out from reference TRBV5-1 and TRBJ2-5, the complete variable domain reads KAGVTQTPRYLIKTRGQQVTLSCSPISGHRSVSWYQQTPGQGLQFLFEYFSETQRNKGNFPGRFSGRQFSNSRSEMNVSTLELGDSALYLCASSFGDRDVTQYFGPGTRLLVL.

The table lists this clone with a few counts. The chain recombines TRBV3-1 (or the pseudogene TRBV3-2) with TRBJ1-2, with D possibly matching TRBD1 (6 bases). This CDR3 has 13 residues. V was cut by 4 bases and J by 4 bases, with 10 bases left in between. The V gene's germline CDR1 is LGHDT and CDR2 YNNKEL (reference sequence). The CDR3: CASSPRGAYGYTF. The CDR3 DNA sequence: TGTGCCAGCAGCCCCCGGGGGGCCTATGGCTACACCTTC.

The V gene is TRBV11-2, the J gene TRBJ2-2, with TRBD2 identical over 7 bases. Germline lookup yields CDR1 SGHAT and CDR2 FQNNGV. CDR3 length: 18 amino acids. V dropped 5 bases and J dropped 3; count of bases not matched to a gene: 15. CDR3 in amino acids: CASSGWLAGDTYTGELFF. The CDR3, as DNA: TGTGCCAGCAGCGGATGGCTGGCGGGAGACACGTACACCGGGGAGCTGTTTTTT.

This chain links TRBV24-1 with TRBJ2-3; unclear D gene. V was pared by 1 base and J by 3 bases, with 22 bases between. In germline, CDR1 is KGHDR, CDR2 SFDVKD. The CDR3 spans 19 residues. The CDR3 DNA is TGTGCCACCAGTGATTTCGGTGTAGTCGGGTCGAGTGCGACAGATACGCAGTATTTT. Translating it yields CATSDFGVVGSSATDTQYF.

J is TRBJ1-5 and V is TRBV6-6; D perhaps matches TRBD1 (6 bases). This CDR3 spans 14 amino acids. CDR1 is MNHNY, CDR2 SVGAGI, per germline (reference sequence). Trimming stripped 10 bases from V and 0 bases from J, with 13 bases between. The CDR3 here is CAITQGNSNQPQHF. CDR3 nucleotide sequence: TGTGCCATAACTCAGGGGAATAGCAATCAGCCCCAGCATTTT.

The chain has TRBV6-2 or TRBV6-3 and TRBJ2-7, with D possibly being TRBD2 (6 bases). CDR1 is MNHEY, CDR2 SVGEGT, per germline. Trimming took 2 bases from V and 0 from J, leaving 14 bases between them. This CDR3 is built from 16 residues. CDR3 nucleotide sequence: TGTGCCAGCAGTTACATGGGCGGGAAGTTCTCCTACGAGCAGTACTTC. Translation gives CASSYMGGKFSYEQYF.

The rearrangement joins TRBV7-8 to TRBJ2-1; 8 positions agree with TRBD2. With 4 bases clipped from V and 4 bases from J, the junction kept 9 bases outside the gene matches. Germline-derived CDR1 and CDR2 are SGHVS and FQNEAQ. CDR3 length equals 16 residues. The CDR3 sequence is CASSWRSVAGYNEQFF. The DNA of the CDR3 is TGTGCCAGCAGCTGGCGATCAGTAGCGGGGTACAATGAGCAGTTCTTC. Filled out from reference TRBV7-8 and TRBJ2-1, the complete variable domain reads GAGVSQSPRYKVAKRGQDVALRCDPISGHVSLFWYQQALGQGPEFLTYFQNEAQLDKSGLPSDRFFAERPEGSVSTLKIQRTQQEDSAVYLCASSWRSVAGYNEQFFGPGTRLTVL.

J is TRBJ2-3 and V is TRBV5-1, with 9 bases identical to TRBD1. The J segment lost 6 bases and the V segment lost 5 bases, leaving 7 bases of the junction unmatched. The germline gives CDR1 SGHRS, CDR2 YFSETQ. The CDR3 spans 14 residues. The CDR3: CASSVDRGHDTQYF. The DNA of the CDR3 is TGCGCCAGCAGTGTGGACAGGGGTCACGATACGCAGTATTTT.

CDR3 residues: CASSSQAALGYTF. Here the CDR3 DNA reads TGTGCCAGCAGTTCACAGGCGGCTCTTGGCTACACCTTC. The rearrangement links TRBV6-2 or TRBV6-3 to TRBJ1-2; the D gene is possibly TRBD1 (5 bases). From germline, CDR1 is MNHEY and CDR2 SVGEGT. Trimming removed 4 bases from V and 7 bases from J, with 13 bases in between. The CDR3 runs to 13 residues.

The chain recombines TRBV7-2 with TRBJ1-5; tentative D call: TRBD1 (5 bases). This CDR3 contains 13 residues. Germline lookup yields CDR1 SGHTA and CDR2 FQGNSA. Trimming shortened V by 6 bases and J by 4 bases, and 10 bases separated the two germline ends. The CDR3 DNA is TGTGCCAGCAGTAAAGACAGAAATCAGCCCCAGCATTTT. Amino acids: CASSKDRNQPQHF. Using reference TRBV7-2 and TRBJ1-5 for the parts outside the CDR3, the full variable domain is GAGVSQSPSNKVTEKGKDVELRCDPISGHTALYWYRQSLGQGLEFLIYFQGNSAPDKSGLPSDRFSAERTGGSVSTLTIQRTQQEDSAVYLCASSKDRNQPQHFGDGTRLSIL.

The chain is built from TRBV7-9 and TRBJ2-5; D perhaps matches TRBD2 (6 bases). The CDR3 totals 16 residues. Trimming removed 2 bases from V and 2 bases from J, with 15 bases in between. CDR1 SEHNR and CDR2 FQNEAQ come from the germline V gene (reference sequence). In nucleotides, the CDR3 is TGTGCCAGCAGCTTATTCCACAGCGGGCTACAAGAGACCCAGTACTTC. Its protein is CASSLFHSGLQETQYF.

In its sample, this clone was seen a few times. The chain couples TRBV29-1 to TRBJ1-1, with D possibly matching TRBD1 (5 bases). Germline CDR1 SQVTM, CDR2 ANQGSEA. V dropped 7 bases and J dropped 1 base, with 13 bases sitting between them. The CDR3 has 13 amino acids. DNA of the CDR3: TGCAGCGGCGAACAGGAGAGGAACACTGAAGCTTTCTTT. Translated, it gives CSGEQERNTEAFF.

The rearrangement uses TRBV5-8 and TRBJ1-4; D is perhaps TRBD1 (6 bases). The V gene's germline CDR1 is SGHTS and CDR2 YDEGEE. Trimming left V 4 bases short and J 0 bases short, with 25 bases between. The CDR3 covers 20 residues. The CDR3, as DNA: TGTGCCAGCAGCGACAGGAGGATTGGGGGGGGACCCGCAACTAATGAAAAACTGTTTTTT. It yields the protein CASSDRRIGGGPATNEKLFF.

The chain uses TRBV10-2 and TRBJ1-1; D is uncertain. Looked up from germline, CDR1 is WSHSY and CDR2 is SAAADI. The CDR3 is 14 residues long. Trimming shortened V by 2 bases and J by 5 bases, and 12 bases separated the two germline ends. DNA of the CDR3: TGCGCCAGCAGTGAGAGCTCGTGGTTTACTGAAGCTTTCTTT. Protein product: CASSESSWFTEAFF.

J is TRBJ1-3 and V is TRBV5-6; no reliable D call. The germline gives CDR1 SGHDT, CDR2 YYEEEE. V was pared by 0 bases and J by 4 bases, with 5 bases between. This CDR3 comprises 13 residues. CDR3: CASSLERGNTIYF. DNA for the CDR3: TGTGCCAGCAGCTTGGAACGGGGAAACACCATATATTTT.

This clone was found a few times. V gene TRBV2 combines with J gene TRBJ1-2; D call uncertain. Trimming pared 1 base from V and 5 bases from J, leaving 5 bases between. Looked up from germline, CDR1 is SNHLY and CDR2 is FYNNEI. This CDR3 contains 12 residues. The CDR3 DNA sequence: TGTGCCAGCAGTGAAGAAGAGTATGGCTACACCTTC. The encoded protein is CASSEEEYGYTF.

The J gene is TRBJ2-7, the V gene TRBV30, with D possibly matching TRBD2 (7 bases). Germline V gene sequence: CDR1 GTSNPN, CDR2 SVGIG (reference sequence). The CDR3 consists of 14 residues. Trimming stripped 4 bases from V and 5 bases from J, with 18 bases between. The CDR3 bases are TGTGCCTGGACTAGGGGGGGCCTTCCCCACGAGCAGTACTTC. Its translation is CAWTRGGLPHEQYF.

The V gene is TRBV19, the J gene TRBJ2-3; unclear D gene. Looked up from germline, CDR1 is LNHDA and CDR2 is SQIVND (reference sequence). Trimming removed 2 bases at V and 3 bases at J, with 9 bases between. CDR3 length: 14 amino acids. CDR3 DNA sequence: TGTGCCAGTAGTATATTTGAGAGAACAGATACGCAGTATTTT. It is translated as CASSIFERTDTQYF.

This clone was detected once. The rearrangement links TRBV11-3 to TRBJ1-4; D not certain. V was cut by 3 bases and J by 4 bases, with 9 bases left in between. CDR3 length equals 14 residues. The germline gives CDR1 SGHNT, CDR2 YENEEA. CDR3: CASSFNRGNEKLFF. DNA for the CDR3: TGTGCCAGCAGCTTTAACCGGGGTAATGAAAAACTGTTTTTT.

This clone was recorded only once. V is TRBV21-1 and J is TRBJ2-1; TRBD2, as called in the table, went unchecked against the DNA. TRBV21-1 is described as a pseudogene. This CDR3 is built from 16 residues. The CDR3 sequence is CASSKIGVGRLDEQFF. Here the CDR3 DNA reads TGTGCCAGCAGCAAAATAGGAGTCGGGAGGTTGGATGAGCAGTTCTTC.

J is TRBJ1-2 and V is TRBV19, with 8 nucleotides matching TRBD1. CDR3 size: 15 residues. Germline V gives CDR1 LNHDA, CDR2 SQIVND (reference sequence). Unmatched junction bases numbered 6, after V lost 5 bases and J lost 1 base. DNA for the CDR3: TGTGCCAGTAGTCCAAGGACAGGGTTTAACTATGGCTACACCTTC. Translated: CASSPRTGFNYGYTF.

The V and J genes are TRBV3-1 (or the pseudogene TRBV3-2) and TRBJ1-1; D might be TRBD1 (5 bases). The germline gives CDR1 LGHDT, CDR2 YNNKEL (reference sequence). The V gene lost 3 bases and the J gene lost 3 bases, with 11 bases spanning the gap. CDR3 length: 14 amino acids. The DNA of the CDR3 is TGTGCCAGCAGCCACTCCGGGGGGGACACTGAAGCTTTCTTT. Translated: CASSHSGGDTEAFF.

The chain carries TRBV6-5 and TRBJ1-6; 7 bases fit TRBD1. This CDR3 spans 15 amino acids. The V gene end was trimmed by 5 bases and the J gene end by 10 bases; junction bases not matched to a gene: 11. CDR1 is MNHEY, CDR2 SVGAGI, per germline. CDR3 residues: CASSTRQGEGSPLHF. The CDR3 nucleotides are TGTGCCAGCAGTACACGACAGGGTGAAGGCTCACCCCTCCACTTT.

The chain has TRBV18 and TRBJ2-5; D possibly corresponds to TRBD2 (5 bases). Germline V lookup: CDR1 KGHSH, CDR2 LQKENI. This CDR3 comprises 14 residues. V lost 1 base, J lost 1 base, and 7 bases lay in between. The CDR3 region has the DNA TGTGCCAGCTCACCACGGGAGCTCCAAGAGACCCAGTACTTC. This encodes CASSPRELQETQYF.